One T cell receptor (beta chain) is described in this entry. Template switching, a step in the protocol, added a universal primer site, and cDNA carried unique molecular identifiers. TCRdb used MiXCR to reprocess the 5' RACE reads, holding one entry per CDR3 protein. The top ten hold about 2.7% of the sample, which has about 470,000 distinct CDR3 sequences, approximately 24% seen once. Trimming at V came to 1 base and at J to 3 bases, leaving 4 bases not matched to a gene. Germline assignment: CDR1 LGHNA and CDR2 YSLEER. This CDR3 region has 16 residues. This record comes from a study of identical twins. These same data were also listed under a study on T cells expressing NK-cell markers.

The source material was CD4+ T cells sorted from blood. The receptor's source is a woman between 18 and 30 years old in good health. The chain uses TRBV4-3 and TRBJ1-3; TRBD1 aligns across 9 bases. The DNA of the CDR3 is TGCGCCAGCAGCCAAGTGGACAGGGGTCGTGGAAACACCATATATTTT. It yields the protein CASSQVDRGRGNTIYF.